These T cell receptor beta chains were read from a single sample in a study of cytomegalovirus exposure and HLA in healthy donors. Sequenced by immunoSEQ multiplex PCR; TCRdb stores in-frame clones only, minus some. The table has more than 85,000 clones, roughly three fifths seen once. The sample consisted of PBMCs. The receptors come from a woman under 40 in good health and CMV-seronegative. CDR3s include the opening cysteine and the closing phenylalanine or tryptophan.

V	J	CDR3
TRBV7-9	TRBJ1-4	CASSPGTGNEKLFF
TRBV18	TRBJ2-1	CASSPRTRTNEQFF
TRBV6-5	TRBJ2-3	CASSYLGTTTDTQYF
TRBV6-5	TRBJ2-7	CASSYSRESGTYEQYF
TRBV25-1	TRBJ1-2	CASSRTGLNYGYTF
TRBV29-1	TRBJ1-1	CSVPGQLNTEAFF
TRBV5-1	TRBJ2-1	CASSLSSGRVHEQFF
TRBV19	TRBJ1-5	CATSRRGVYSNQPQHF
TRBV7-6	TRBJ2-7	CASSLGGLEQYF
TRBV18	TRBJ1-1	CASSLLDRWTEAFF
TRBV4-1	TRBJ1-2	CASSQGEGVYGYTF
TRBV7-9	TRBJ2-1	CASSSRTSGSRDEQFF
TRBV7-9	TRBJ2-7	CASSPPGFRKSYEQYF